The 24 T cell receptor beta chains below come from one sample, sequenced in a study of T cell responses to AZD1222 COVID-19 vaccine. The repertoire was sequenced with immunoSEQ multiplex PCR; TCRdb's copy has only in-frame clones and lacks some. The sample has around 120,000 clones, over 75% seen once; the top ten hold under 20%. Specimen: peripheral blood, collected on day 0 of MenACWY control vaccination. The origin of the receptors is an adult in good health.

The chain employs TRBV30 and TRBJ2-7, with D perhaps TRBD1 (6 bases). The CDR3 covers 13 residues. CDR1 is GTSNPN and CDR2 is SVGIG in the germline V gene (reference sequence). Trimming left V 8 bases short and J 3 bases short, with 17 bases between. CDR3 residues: CAGGKWDNYEQYF. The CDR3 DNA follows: TGTGCCGGGGGCAAGTGGGACAACTACGAGCAGTACTTC.

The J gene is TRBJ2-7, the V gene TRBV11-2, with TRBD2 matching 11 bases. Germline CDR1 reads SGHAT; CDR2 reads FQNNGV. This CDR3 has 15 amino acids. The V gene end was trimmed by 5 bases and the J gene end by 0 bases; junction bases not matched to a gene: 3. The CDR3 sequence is CASSILAGGSYEQYF. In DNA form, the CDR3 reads TGTGCCAGCAGCATCCTAGCGGGAGGCTCCTACGAGCAGTACTTC.

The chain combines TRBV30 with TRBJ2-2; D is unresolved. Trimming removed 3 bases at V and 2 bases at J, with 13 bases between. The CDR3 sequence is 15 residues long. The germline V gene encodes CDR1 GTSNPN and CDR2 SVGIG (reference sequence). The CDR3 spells CAWSRAEHNTGELFF. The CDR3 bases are TGTGCCTGGAGCCGGGCAGAACATAACACCGGGGAGCTGTTTTTT.

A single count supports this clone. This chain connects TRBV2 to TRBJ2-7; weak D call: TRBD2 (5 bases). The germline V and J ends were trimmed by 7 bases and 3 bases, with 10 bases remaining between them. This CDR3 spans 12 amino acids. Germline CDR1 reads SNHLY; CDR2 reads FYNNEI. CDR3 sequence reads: CASNPSNYEQYF. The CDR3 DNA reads TGTGCCAGCAACCCTAGCAACTACGAGCAGTACTTC.

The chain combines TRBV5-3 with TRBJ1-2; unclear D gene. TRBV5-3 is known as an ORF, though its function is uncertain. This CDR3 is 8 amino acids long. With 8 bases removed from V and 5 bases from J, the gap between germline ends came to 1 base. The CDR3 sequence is CASYGYTF. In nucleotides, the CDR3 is TGTGCCAGTTATGGCTACACCTTC.

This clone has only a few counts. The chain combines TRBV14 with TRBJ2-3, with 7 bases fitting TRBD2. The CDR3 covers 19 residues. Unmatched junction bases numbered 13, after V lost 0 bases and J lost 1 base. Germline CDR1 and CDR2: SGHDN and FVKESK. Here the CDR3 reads CASSQDLTSAGGGTDTQYF. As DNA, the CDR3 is TGTGCCAGCAGCCAAGATTTAACTAGCGCCGGGGGTGGCACAGATACGCAGTATTTT.

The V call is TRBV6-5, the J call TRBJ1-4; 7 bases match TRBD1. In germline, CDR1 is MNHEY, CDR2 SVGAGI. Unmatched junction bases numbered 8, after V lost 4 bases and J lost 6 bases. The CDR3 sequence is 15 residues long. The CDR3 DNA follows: TGTGCCAGCAGTTCTATCCAGGGGGGTGATGAAAAACTGTTTTTT. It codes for CASSSIQGGDEKLFF.

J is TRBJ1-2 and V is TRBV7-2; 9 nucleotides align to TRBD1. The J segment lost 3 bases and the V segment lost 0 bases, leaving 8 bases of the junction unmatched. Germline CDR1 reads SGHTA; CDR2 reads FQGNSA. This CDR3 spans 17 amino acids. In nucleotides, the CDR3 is TGTGCCAGCAGCTTAGCCTCCCACAGGGGGCCAGACTATGGCTACACCTTC. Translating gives CASSLASHRGPDYGYTF.

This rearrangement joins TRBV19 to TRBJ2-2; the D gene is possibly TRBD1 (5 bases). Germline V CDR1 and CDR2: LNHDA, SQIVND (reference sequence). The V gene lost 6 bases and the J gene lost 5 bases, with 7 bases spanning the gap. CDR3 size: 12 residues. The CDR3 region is CASRTATGELFF. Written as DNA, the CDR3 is TGTGCCAGTAGGACAGCTACCGGGGAGCTGTTTTTT.

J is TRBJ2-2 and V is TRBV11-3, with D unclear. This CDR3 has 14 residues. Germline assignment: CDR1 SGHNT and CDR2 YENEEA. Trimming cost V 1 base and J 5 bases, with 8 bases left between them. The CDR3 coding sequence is TGTGCCAGCAGCTTAGTCCCGAGGACCGGGGAGCTGTTTTTT. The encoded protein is CASSLVPRTGELFF.

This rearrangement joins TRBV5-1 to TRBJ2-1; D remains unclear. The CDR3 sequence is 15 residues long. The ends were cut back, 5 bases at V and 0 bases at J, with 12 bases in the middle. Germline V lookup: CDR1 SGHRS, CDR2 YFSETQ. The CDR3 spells CASRENSISYNEQFF. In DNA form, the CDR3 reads TGCGCCAGCAGAGAGAACAGTATCTCCTACAATGAGCAGTTCTTC.

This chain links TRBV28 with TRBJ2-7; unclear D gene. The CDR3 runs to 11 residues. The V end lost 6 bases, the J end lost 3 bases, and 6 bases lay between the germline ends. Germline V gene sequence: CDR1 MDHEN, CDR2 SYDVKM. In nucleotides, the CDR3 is TGTGCCAGCAGAACGGTCTACGAGCAGTACTTC. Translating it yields CASRTVYEQYF.

The DNA for the CDR3 is TGTGCCAGCAGCTCCGGGACCAAGGCCTACGAGCAGTACTTC. Residues: CASSSGTKAYEQYF. The gene calls are TRBV5-4 and TRBJ2-7; D might be TRBD1 or TRBD2, each matching 5 bases. With 3 bases removed from V and 2 bases from J, the gap between germline ends came to 12 bases. This CDR3 comprises 14 residues. The germline V gene has CDR1 SGHNT and CDR2 YYREEE (reference sequence). Drawing the rest from reference TRBV5-4 and TRBJ2-7, the complete variable domain is ETGVTQSPTHLIKTRGQQVTLRCSSQSGHNTVSWYQQALGQGPQFIFQYYREEENGRGNFPPRFSGLQFPNYSSELNVNALELDDSALYLCASSSGTKAYEQYFGPGTRLTVT.

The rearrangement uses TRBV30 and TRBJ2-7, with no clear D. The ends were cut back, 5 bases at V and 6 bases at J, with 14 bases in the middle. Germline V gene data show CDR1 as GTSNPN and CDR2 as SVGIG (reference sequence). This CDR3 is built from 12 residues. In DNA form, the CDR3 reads TGTGCCTGGGGATTTACCGCCCTCGAGCAGTACTTC. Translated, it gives CAWGFTALEQYF. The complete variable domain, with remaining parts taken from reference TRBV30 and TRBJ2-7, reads SQTIHQWPATLVQPVGSPLSLECTVEGTSNPNLYWYRQAAGRGLQLLFYSVGIGQISSEVPQNLSASRPQDRQFILSSKKLLLSDSGFYLCAWGFTALEQYFGPGTRLTVT.

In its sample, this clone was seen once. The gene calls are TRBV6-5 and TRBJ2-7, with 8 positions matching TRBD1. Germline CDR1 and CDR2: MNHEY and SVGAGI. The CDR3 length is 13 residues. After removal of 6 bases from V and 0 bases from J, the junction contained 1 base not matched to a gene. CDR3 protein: CASSQGASYEQYF. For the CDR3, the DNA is TGTGCCAGCAGCCAGGGGGCCTCCTACGAGCAGTACTTC.

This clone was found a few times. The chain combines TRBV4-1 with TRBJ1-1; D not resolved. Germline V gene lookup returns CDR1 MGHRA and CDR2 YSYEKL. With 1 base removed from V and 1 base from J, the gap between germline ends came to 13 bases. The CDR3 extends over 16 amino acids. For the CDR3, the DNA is TGCGCCAGCAGCCAAGGCCGCGGACTAGGGAACACTGAAGCTTTCTTT. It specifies CASSQGRGLGNTEAFF.

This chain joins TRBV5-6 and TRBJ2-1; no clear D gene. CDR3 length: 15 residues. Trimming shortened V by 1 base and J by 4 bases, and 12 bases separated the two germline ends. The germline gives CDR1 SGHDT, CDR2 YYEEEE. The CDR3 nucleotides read TGTGCCAGCAGCTTGTACCAGCGTGATTACAATGAGCAGTTCTTC. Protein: CASSLYQRDYNEQFF.

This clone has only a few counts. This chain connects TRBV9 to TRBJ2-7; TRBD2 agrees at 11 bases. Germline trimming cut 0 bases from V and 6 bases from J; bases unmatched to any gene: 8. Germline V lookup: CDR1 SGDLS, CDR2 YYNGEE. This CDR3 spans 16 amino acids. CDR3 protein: CASSVGATSGAGEQYF. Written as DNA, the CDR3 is TGTGCCAGCAGCGTAGGGGCGACTAGCGGGGCGGGCGAGCAGTACTTC.

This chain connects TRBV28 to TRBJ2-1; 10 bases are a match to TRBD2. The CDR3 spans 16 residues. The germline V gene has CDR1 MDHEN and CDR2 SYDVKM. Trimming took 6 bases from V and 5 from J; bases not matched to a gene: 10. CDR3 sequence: CASSPAGTSANNEQFF. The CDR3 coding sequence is TGTGCCAGCAGCCCCGCCGGGACTAGCGCTAACAATGAGCAGTTCTTC.

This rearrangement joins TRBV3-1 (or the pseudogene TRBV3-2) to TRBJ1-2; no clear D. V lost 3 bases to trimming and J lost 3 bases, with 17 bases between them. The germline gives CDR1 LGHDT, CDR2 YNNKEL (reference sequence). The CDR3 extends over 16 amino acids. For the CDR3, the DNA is TGTGCCAGCAGCCACAGCGGGCGGTCAAACCACTATGGCTACACCTTC. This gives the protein CASSHSGRSNHYGYTF.

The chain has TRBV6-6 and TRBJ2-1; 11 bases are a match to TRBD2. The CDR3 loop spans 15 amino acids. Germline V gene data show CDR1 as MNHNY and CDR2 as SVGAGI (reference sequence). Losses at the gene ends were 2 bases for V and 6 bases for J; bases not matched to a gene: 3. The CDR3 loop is CASSYLTSGSNEQFF. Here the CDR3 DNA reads TGTGCCAGCAGTTACCTCACTAGCGGGAGCAATGAGCAGTTCTTC.

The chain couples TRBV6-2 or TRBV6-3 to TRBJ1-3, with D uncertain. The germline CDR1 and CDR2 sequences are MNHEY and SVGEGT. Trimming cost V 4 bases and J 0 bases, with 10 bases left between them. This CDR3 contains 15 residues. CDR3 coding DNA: TGTGCCAGCAGTTTCGGCACCTACTCTGGAAACACCATATATTTT. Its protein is CASSFGTYSGNTIYF.

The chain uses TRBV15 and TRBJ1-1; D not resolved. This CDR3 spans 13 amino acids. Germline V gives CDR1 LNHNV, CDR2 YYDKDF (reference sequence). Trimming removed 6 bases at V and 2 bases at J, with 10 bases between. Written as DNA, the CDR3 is TGTGCCACCAGGCGGACGGATAACACTGAAGCTTTCTTT. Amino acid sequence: CATRRTDNTEAFF. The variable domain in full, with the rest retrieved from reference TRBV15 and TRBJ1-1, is DAMVIQNPRYQVTQFGKPVTLSCSQTLNHNVMYWYQQKSSQAPKLLFHYYDKDFNNEADTPDNFQSRRPNTSFCFLDIRSPGLGDTAMYLCATRRTDNTEAFFGQGTRLTVV.

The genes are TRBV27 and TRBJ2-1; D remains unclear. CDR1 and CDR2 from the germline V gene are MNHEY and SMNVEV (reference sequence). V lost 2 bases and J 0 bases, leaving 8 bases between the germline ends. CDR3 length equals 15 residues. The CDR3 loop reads CASSLGVSSYNEQFF. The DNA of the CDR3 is TGTGCCAGCAGTTTAGGGGTTAGCTCCTACAATGAGCAGTTCTTC.